The 25 T cell receptor beta chains listed next were all sequenced from one sample in a study of shared clonotypes between healthy human individuals. Sequenced by immunoSEQ multiplex PCR; TCRdb stores in-frame clones only, minus some. The sample holds about 380,000 clones, around 96% seen once. Specimen: memory CD8+ T cells sorted from blood. The subset is: CD45RO+ cells pooled with CCR7-negative TemRA cells. The receptor source for this set is a man aged 30 to 39 in good health.

This clone was detected once. The rearrangement uses TRBV5-4 and TRBJ2-3; D is undetermined. Germline loops: CDR1 SGHNT, CDR2 YYREEE (reference sequence). This CDR3 spans 16 amino acids. The V end was cut by 4 bases, the J end by 0 bases, with 15 bases between. CDR3: CASSPTAPPSTDTQYF. CDR3 DNA: TGTGCCAGCAGCCCCACGGCTCCTCCTAGCACAGATACGCAGTATTTT.

The V and J genes are TRBV30 and TRBJ2-7, with D perhaps being TRBD1 or TRBD2 (5 bases each). Trimming took 5 bases from V and 6 from J, leaving 8 bases between them. The CDR3 contains 10 residues. Germline V gene data show CDR1 as GTSNPN and CDR2 as SVGIG (reference sequence). Here the CDR3 DNA reads TGTGCCTGGGGGGACCGCGAGCAGTACTTC. As protein: CAWGDREQYF.

This clone was recorded once. The J gene is TRBJ2-5, the V gene TRBV5-1, with 9 bases aligning to TRBD1. The CDR3 is 13 residues long. The V gene end was trimmed by 2 bases and the J gene end by 5 bases; junction bases not matched to a gene: 1. Germline loops: CDR1 SGHRS, CDR2 YFSETQ. The CDR3 DNA is TGCGCCAGCAGCTTCGGGACAGGGGAGACCCAGTACTTC. This gives the protein CASSFGTGETQYF.

The V and J genes are TRBV2 and TRBJ2-7; 9 bases align to TRBD2. V lost 8 bases and J lost 5; bases outside the gene matches: 7. The CDR3 totals 13 residues. In germline, CDR1 is SNHLY, CDR2 FYNNEI. CDR3 nucleotides: TGTGCCAGCTGGCCGGGACTAGCCAACGAGCAGTACTTC. Its translation: CASWPGLANEQYF.

The chain links TRBV7-9 to TRBJ1-2, with a tentative D call TRBD1 (5 bases). This CDR3 is 14 amino acids long. Trimming took 3 bases from V and 2 from J, leaving 10 bases between them. Germline assignment: CDR1 SEHNR and CDR2 FQNEAQ (reference sequence). CDR3 in amino acids: CASSFGDWNYGYTF. The CDR3 DNA follows: TGTGCCAGCAGCTTTGGGGACTGGAACTATGGCTACACCTTC.

V usage is TRBV19 and J usage is TRBJ2-7, with 10 bases that match TRBD2. Per the germline V gene, CDR1 is LNHDA and CDR2 is SQIVND (reference sequence). The V gene end was trimmed by 6 bases and the J gene end by 4 bases; junction bases not matched to a gene: 6. The CDR3 totals 14 residues. CDR3 loop: CASSVAGGGYEQYF. The CDR3 DNA is TGTGCCAGTAGCGTAGCGGGAGGAGGATACGAGCAGTACTTC.

The rearrangement uses TRBV10-2 and TRBJ2-2; D gene uncertain. Germline V gene sequence: CDR1 WSHSY, CDR2 SAAADI. The V and J ends lost 7 bases and 3 bases respectively, with 12 bases between them. The CDR3 runs 14 residues. In DNA form, the CDR3 reads TGCGCCAGCACCTCCAACCCAGACACCGGGGAGCTGTTTTTT. Translation: CASTSNPDTGELFF.

This chain links TRBV6-9 with TRBJ2-5; no definite D call. Trimming removed 3 bases at V and 7 bases at J, with 9 bases between. The CDR3 length is 12 residues. CDR1 and CDR2 from the germline V gene are MNHGY and SVAAGI. The CDR3 DNA reads TGTGCCAGCAGTTACTCACATGGGACCCAGTACTTC. It encodes CASSYSHGTQYF.

Worth noting for this clone: An end of the junction differs from the germline gene, which may be a read error. Other DNA sequences of this sample code for an identical CDR3. The chain carries TRBV10-3 and TRBJ1-1, with a tentative D call TRBD1 (6 bases). The CDR3 spans 13 residues. Germline assignment: CDR1 ENHRY and CDR2 SYGVKD. The DNA for the CDR3 is TGTGCTATCAGTGGGGGCGGGAACACTGAAGCTTTCTTT. This codes for CAISGGGNTEAFF.

The CDR3 here is CASSEWGMGDTEAFF. For the CDR3, the DNA is TGTGCCAGCAGTGAATGGGGGATGGGGGACACTGAAGCTTTCTTT. The chain has TRBV25-1 and TRBJ1-1; perhaps TRBD1 as D (5 bases). Trimming shortened V by 1 base and J by 3 bases, and 12 bases separated the two germline ends. CDR3 length: 15 amino acids. Germline V lookup: CDR1 MGHDK, CDR2 SYGVNS.

This clone was recorded only once. The chain recombines TRBV28 with TRBJ1-1; D perhaps matches TRBD1 (6 bases). Per the germline V gene, CDR1 is MDHEN and CDR2 is SYDVKM. The V end was cut by 6 bases, the J end by 5 bases, with 22 bases between. The CDR3 sequence is 16 residues long. CDR3 DNA: TGTGCCAGCAGCAAGGCGACAGGTCGGGGGATAACTGAAGCTTTCTTT. Its translation is CASSKATGRGITEAFF.

The chain recombines TRBV7-9 with TRBJ2-3, with TRBD2 matching 11 bases. The junction had 11 bases not matched to a gene; V was cut back by 4 bases and J by 5 bases. The germline V gene has CDR1 SEHNR and CDR2 FQNEAQ (reference sequence). The CDR3 extends over 17 amino acids. In DNA form, the CDR3 reads TGTGCCAGCAGCTCATATTTATTAGCGGGAGGGGGAGATACGCAGTATTTT. Protein sequence: CASSSYLLAGGGDTQYF.

J is TRBJ1-2 and V is TRBV28, with D unresolved. The CDR3 consists of 13 residues. V was pared by 4 bases and J by 7 bases, with 13 bases between. Germline loops: CDR1 MDHEN, CDR2 SYDVKM. CDR3 coding DNA: TGTGCCAGCAGTTCCCGGACCGACCGTGGCTACACCTTC. Translated, it gives CASSSRTDRGYTF.

The chain combines TRBV23-1 with TRBJ2-3; TRBD2 agrees at 12 bases. TRBV23-1 is an ORF; its function is uncertain. This CDR3 is built from 17 residues. Trimming at V came to 8 bases and at J to 0 bases, leaving 9 bases not matched to a gene. CDR3 sequence (DNA): TGCGCCAGCTCTCTTGCGACTAGCGGGAGAAGCACAGATACGCAGTATTTT. This sequence encodes CASSLATSGRSTDTQYF.

J is TRBJ2-7 and V is TRBV11-2, with D tentatively TRBD1 (6 bases). V was shortened by 7 bases and J by 5 bases, with 12 bases between the two germline ends. This CDR3 contains 12 residues. The V gene's germline CDR1 is SGHAT and CDR2 FQNNGV. The CDR3 DNA follows: TGTGCCAGCACCACCTACAGGGACGAGCAGTACTTC. Translated, it gives CASTTYRDEQYF.

In the case of this clone: The sample has other DNA sequences that encode this CDR3 too. The CDR3 protein is CASSGTSGSNEQFF. The CDR3 coding sequence is TGTGCCAGCAGCGGGACTAGCGGGAGTAATGAGCAGTTCTTC. The gene calls are TRBV28 and TRBJ2-1, with 14 bases identical to TRBD2. This CDR3 has 14 amino acids. Germline V gene data show CDR1 as MDHEN and CDR2 as SYDVKM. The V gene end was trimmed by 6 bases and the J gene end by 7 bases; junction bases not matched to a gene: 2. Looking up the rest from reference TRBV28 and TRBJ2-1 gives the full variable domain: DVKVTQSSRYLVKRTGEKVFLECVQDMDHENMFWYRQDPGLGLRLIYFSYDVKMKEKGDIPEGYSVSREKKERFSLILESASTNQTSMYLCASSGTSGSNEQFFGPGTRLTVL.

A word on this clone: Other DNA sequences in this sample translate to the same CDR3. The chain carries TRBV11-2 and TRBJ1-5; D ambiguous. Between the trimmed V and J ends, which lost 1 base and 4 bases, there was a span of 5 bases. This CDR3 has 13 amino acids. Germline lookup yields CDR1 SGHAT and CDR2 FQNNGV. CDR3 sequence (DNA): TGTGCCAGCAGCTTAGTGCCGAATCAGCCCCAGCATTTT. Translation: CASSLVPNQPQHF.

The J gene is TRBJ2-1, the V gene TRBV19; D possibly matches TRBD1 or TRBD2 (5 bases each). V dropped 5 bases and J dropped 7 bases, with 18 bases sitting between them. The CDR3 loop spans 15 amino acids. From germline, CDR1 is LNHDA and CDR2 SQIVND (reference sequence). For the CDR3, the DNA is TGTGCCAGTAGTCACCCTCCGGGACCTCGAAATGAGCAGTTCTTC. It codes for CASSHPPGPRNEQFF.

The chain uses TRBV6-6 and TRBJ1-5, with 12 bases aligning to TRBD1. CDR1 and CDR2 (germline): MNHNY, SVGAGI (reference sequence). The CDR3 spans 15 residues. J lost 5 bases, V lost 6 bases, and 5 bases had no gene match. For the CDR3, the DNA is TGTGCCAGCAGCCACGGGACAGGGGGCGATCAGCCCCAGCATTTT. It translates to CASSHGTGGDQPQHF.

The chain combines TRBV30 with TRBJ2-2, with D possibly TRBD1 on 7 matching bases. V lost 4 bases and J lost 5, with 11 bases in between. This CDR3 has 13 amino acids. Germline V gene data show CDR1 as GTSNPN and CDR2 as SVGIG (reference sequence). The CDR3, as DNA: TGTGCCTGGAACAGGGGAGGTACCGGGGAGCTGTTTTTT. Amino acids: CAWNRGGTGELFF.

This clone was picked up one time. The DNA of the CDR3 is TGTGCCAGTACCACTGAAGCTTTCTTT. Amino acid sequence: CASTTEAFF. The chain recombines TRBV19 with TRBJ1-1; D not resolved. The V and J ends lost 7 bases and 4 bases respectively, with 1 base between them. Germline V lookup: CDR1 LNHDA, CDR2 SQIVND (reference sequence). The CDR3 is made up of 9 amino acids.

The chain carries TRBV10-1 and TRBJ2-1; a possible D gene is TRBD2 (5 bases). CDR3 size: 18 residues. Trimming took off 2 bases at V and 3 bases at J, with 20 bases between the two ends. In germline, CDR1 is WNHNN, CDR2 SYGVQD (reference sequence). The CDR3: CASSEILAGFLRYNEQFF. The CDR3 nucleotides are TGCGCCAGCAGTGAGATTCTGGCGGGCTTCCTTCGCTACAATGAGCAGTTCTTC.

The CDR3 region is CASSSHPGQPTQETQYF. The CDR3 coding sequence is TGTGCCAGCAGCTCTCATCCGGGACAACCGACACAAGAGACCCAGTACTTC. The V and J genes are TRBV11-2 and TRBJ2-5; a weak D match, TRBD1 (6 bases). The length of the CDR3 is 17 residues. V lost 4 bases and J lost 2, with 20 bases in between. Germline-derived CDR1 and CDR2 are SGHAT and FQNNGV.

This clone was found once. The chain joins TRBV7-2 to TRBJ1-3; 8 bases align to TRBD1. This CDR3 has 18 residues. CDR1 and CDR2 from the germline V gene are SGHTA and FQGNSA. The junction had 12 bases not matched to a gene; V was cut back by 5 bases and J by 0 bases. CDR3 sequence reads: CASSQFQGADHSGNTIYF. CDR3 DNA: TGTGCCAGCAGCCAATTCCAGGGGGCCGACCACTCTGGAAACACCATATATTTT. Based on the CDR3 plus reference TRBV7-2 and TRBJ1-3, the full variable domain is GAGVSQSPSNKVTEKGKDVELRCDPISGHTALYWYRQSLGQGLEFLIYFQGNSAPDKSGLPSDRFSAERTGGSVSTLTIQRTQQEDSAVYLCASSQFQGADHSGNTIYFGEGSWLTVV.

The chain joins TRBV30 to TRBJ2-7; 8 bases fit TRBD2. V was clipped by 5 bases and J by 3 bases; unmatched bases: 6. The CDR3 sequence is 13 residues long. Germline V gives CDR1 GTSNPN, CDR2 SVGIG (reference sequence). In DNA, the CDR3 is TGTGCCTGGGCTAGCGGGCCCTTCTACGAGCAGTACTTC. Its translation: CAWASGPFYEQYF.